The text below deals with one T cell receptor (beta chain). Primed by a sample-barcoded 5' primer and a J-beta primer mix, a second PCR proceeded for about 6 to 12 cycles. Via MiXCR, TCRdb re-called the 5' RACE reads, giving one row per CDR3 protein. Of about 830,000 distinct CDR3 sequences listed, over 45% were seen once; the top ten hold roughly 22%. The record originates from a study of blood T cells in healthy people across ages. Germline CDR1 and CDR2: SNHLY and FYNNEI. The CDR3 loop spans 14 amino acids. V shed 6 bases and J shed 2 bases, with 14 bases lying between them. V is TRBV2 and J is TRBJ2-7, with a tentative D call TRBD2 (6 bases). Sequencing was performed on blood. This TCR derives from a man aged 25-45 years in good health. The chain's CDR3 is CASRGGGLTYEQYF. CDR3 DNA sequence: TGTGCCAGCAGGGGGGGAGGTCTTACCTACGAGCAGTACTTC.